These 2 T cell receptor beta chains came from one sample sequenced in a study of T-cell reconstitution after alpha-beta-depleted transplantation in children. TCRbeta library construction was performed incorporating unique molecular identifiers. Via MiXCR, TCRdb re-called the PCR reads, giving one row per CDR3 protein. The sample includes 300,000 to 350,000 distinct CDR3 sequences, 15% to 20% seen only once; the top ten take roughly 40%. Sample: PBMCs, mostly from graft donor cells, taken 360 days after TCRalphabeta/CD19-depleted stem cell transplant. The receptors shown here come from a male patient aged 2-10 years who had a stem cell transplant for acute lymphoblastic leukemia, so the T cells may come from the graft donor.

The rearrangement uses TRBV19 and TRBJ2-3; no reliable D call. Germline V gene data show CDR1 as LNHDA and CDR2 as SQIVND (reference sequence). The CDR3 is 13 residues long. V was shortened by 7 bases and J by 1 base, with 9 bases between the two germline ends. CDR3 region: CASMPSGTDTQYF. The DNA of the CDR3 is TGTGCCAGTATGCCGTCGGGCACAGATACGCAGTATTTT.

In this sample, this clonotype turned up a few times. The chain combines TRBV7-8 with TRBJ2-3, with D possibly being TRBD1 (5 bases). Per the germline V gene, CDR1 is SGHVS and CDR2 is FQNEAQ. This CDR3 has 17 residues. V lost 0 bases and J 1 base, leaving 14 bases between the germline ends. CDR3 in amino acids: CASSLARRAMGTDTQYF. DNA for the CDR3: TGTGCCAGCAGCTTAGCGCGCAGGGCGATGGGCACAGATACGCAGTATTTT.